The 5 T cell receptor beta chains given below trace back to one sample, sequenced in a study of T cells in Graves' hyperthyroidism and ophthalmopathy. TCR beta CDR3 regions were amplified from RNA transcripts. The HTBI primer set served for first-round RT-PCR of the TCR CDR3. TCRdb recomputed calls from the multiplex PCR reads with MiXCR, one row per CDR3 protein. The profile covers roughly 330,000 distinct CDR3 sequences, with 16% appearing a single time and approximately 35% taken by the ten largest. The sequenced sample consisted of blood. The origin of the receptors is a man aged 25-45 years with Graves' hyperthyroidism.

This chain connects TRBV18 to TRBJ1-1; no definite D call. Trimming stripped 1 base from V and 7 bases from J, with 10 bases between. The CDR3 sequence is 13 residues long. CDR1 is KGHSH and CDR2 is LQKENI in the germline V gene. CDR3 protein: CASSPQETVEAFF. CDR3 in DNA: TGTGCCAGCTCACCACAAGAGACGGTTGAAGCTTTCTTT.

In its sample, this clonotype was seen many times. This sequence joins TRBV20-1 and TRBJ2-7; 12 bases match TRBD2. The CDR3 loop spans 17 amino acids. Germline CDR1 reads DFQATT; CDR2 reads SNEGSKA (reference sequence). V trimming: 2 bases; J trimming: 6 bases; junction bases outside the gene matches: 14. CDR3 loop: CSARTRLRLAGVGEQYF. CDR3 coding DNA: TGCAGTGCTAGAACCCGCCTCCGACTAGCGGGAGTAGGCGAGCAGTACTTC.

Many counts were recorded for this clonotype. The CDR3 sequence: CASSSIRDSNYEQYF. The CDR3, as DNA: TGTGCCAGCAGCTCGATCCGGGACAGCAACTACGAGCAGTACTTC. The V and J genes are TRBV11-2 and TRBJ2-7; 7 nucleotides match TRBD1. Unmatched junction bases numbered 9, after V lost 4 bases and J lost 3 bases. This CDR3 contains 15 residues. Germline V gives CDR1 SGHAT, CDR2 FQNNGV.

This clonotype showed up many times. The CDR3, as DNA: TGCGCCAGCAGCTTGGCTTCTTCCTACACAGATACGCAGTATTTT. Its translation is CASSLASSYTDTQYF. V and J are TRBV5-1 and TRBJ2-3; D remains ambiguous. V was pared by 0 bases and J by 2 bases, with 10 bases between. Germline V gives CDR1 SGHRS, CDR2 YFSETQ. This CDR3 is 15 amino acids long.

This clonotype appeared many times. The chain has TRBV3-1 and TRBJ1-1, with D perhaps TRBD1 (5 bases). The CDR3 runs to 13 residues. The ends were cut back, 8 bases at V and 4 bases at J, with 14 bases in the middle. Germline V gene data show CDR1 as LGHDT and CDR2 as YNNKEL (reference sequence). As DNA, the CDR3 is TGTGCCAGCTCGGCCCAGGGTCGCACTGAAGCTTTCTTT. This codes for CASSAQGRTEAFF.